The clone carrying this T cell receptor (beta chain) was picked up a small number of times. The data are from a study of blood T cell repertoires in COVID-19. Study information: Acute and convalescent COVID-19 specimens originated in the United States, Italy and Spain. Sources were T cells, B-cell-depleted T cells, or PBMCs; the material itself was cDNA or gDNA.

In the study's own analysis: Estimated nucleated cell counts came from reference gene primer amplification. TCRdb's table, derived via immunoSEQ multiplex PCR, lists solely in-frame clones and lacks some. That table furnishes V, J and clone size, whereas the DNA furnished D and trimming. The sample carries 85,000 to 90,000 clones, approximately 79% recorded once. The clonotype comes from a woman aged 80 or over with active or convalescent COVID-19. Material for sequencing was peripheral blood.

The CDR3 protein is CAIAGGRDEKLFF. The CDR3 DNA is TGTGCCATCGCGGGAGGAAGGGATGAAAAACTGTTTTTT. The rearrangement uses TRBV10-3 and TRBJ1-4; D uncertain. CDR3 length: 13 residues. The V end lost 8 bases, the J end lost 6 bases, and 13 bases lay between the germline ends. CDR1 ENHRY and CDR2 SYGVKD come from the germline V gene.